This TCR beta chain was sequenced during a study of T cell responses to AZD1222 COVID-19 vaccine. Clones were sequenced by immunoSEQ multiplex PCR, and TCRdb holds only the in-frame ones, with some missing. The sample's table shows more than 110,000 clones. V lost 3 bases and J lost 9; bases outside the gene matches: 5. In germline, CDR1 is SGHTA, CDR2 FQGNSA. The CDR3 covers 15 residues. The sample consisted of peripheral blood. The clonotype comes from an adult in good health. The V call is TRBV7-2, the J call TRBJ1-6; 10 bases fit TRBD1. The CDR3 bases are TGTGCCAGCAGCTTTGGGGACAGGGGAGGTTCACCCCTCCACTTT. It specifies CASSFGDRGGSPLHF.